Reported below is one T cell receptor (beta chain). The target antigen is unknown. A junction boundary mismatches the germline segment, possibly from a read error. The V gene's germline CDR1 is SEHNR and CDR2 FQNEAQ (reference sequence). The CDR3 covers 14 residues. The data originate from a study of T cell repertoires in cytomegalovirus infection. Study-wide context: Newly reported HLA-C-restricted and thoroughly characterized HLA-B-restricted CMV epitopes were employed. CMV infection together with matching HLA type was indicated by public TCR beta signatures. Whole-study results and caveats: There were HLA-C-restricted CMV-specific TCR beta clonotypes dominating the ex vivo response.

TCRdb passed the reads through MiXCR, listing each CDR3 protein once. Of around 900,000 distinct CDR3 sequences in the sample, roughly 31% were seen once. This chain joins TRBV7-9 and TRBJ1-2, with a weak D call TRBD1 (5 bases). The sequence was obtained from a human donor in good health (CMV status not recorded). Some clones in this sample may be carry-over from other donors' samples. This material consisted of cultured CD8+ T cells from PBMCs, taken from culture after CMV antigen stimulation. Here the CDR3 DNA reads TGTGCCAGCAGCTTAGAGGGGCCCTTCTATGACTACACCTTC. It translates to CASSLEGPFYDYTF.